The source of this TCR beta chain is a study of shared T cell receptors in the human thymus (dated by TCRdb to about 2021). The study in broad terms: The study examined how self-reactive, shared T-cell receptor alpha chains are generated in the human thymus.

From the cysteine through the phenylalanine, the CDR3 covers 17 amino acids. Just the 51-base CDR3 DNA is kept, in frame starting at base 1. Per the germline V gene, LGHNA is the CDR1 and YSLEER is the CDR2. V and J lose 0 bases and 1 base, and a span of 13 bases separates them. This clone was found a few times. No cognate antigen has been identified for it. No per-base quality is available; no much larger clone lies one base away. The library was generated by the immunoSEQ multiplex PCR assay. TCRdb obtained this table from immuneACCESS and retained in-frame rearrangements with V and J assigned. These tables miss some clones; where compared with another copy, unresolved V genes account for less than half of the shortfall, and the remainder is unexplained. This sample holds about 540,000 clones; about 84% were observed only once. The ten largest clonotypes hold about 0.013% of the sample. The sample was also linked to a second study, of human thymus T cells. As that second study puts it: In Finland, the donors were immunologically healthy infants who were having open corrective cardiac surgery for congenital heart defects. The thymus tissue came from surgical resects taken out during corrective cardiac surgery. Both the thymic and the peripheral blood repertoires appeared to show biased V and J gene segment usage. According to the related research, thymic TCR repertoires were highly overlapping among unrelated individuals. The study described the TCR alpha and beta repertoires in about eight infant thymus samples and a few matching peripheral blood samples. Donor ages ranged from about 6 to 244 days, and the cohort comprised roughly six male and a couple of female infants. Thymocytes were freed from the tissue by mechanical means and kept at -70 degrees C as pellets of roughly 8.5-30 million cells. A QIAsymphony instrument was used to extract genomic DNA from the frozen cell pellets. The immunoSEQ multiplex PCR assay was used to amplify the TCRB and TCRAD loci from a standardized quantity of quality-controlled genomic DNA. The V(D)J region was spanned by amplicons of a length sufficient to cover the CDR3 and to identify V and J genes. Through the commercial immunoSEQ service, the amplicons were sequenced on an Illumina platform. Primer bias and sequencing errors were corrected as previously described, and TCRAD and TCRB were defined on the basis of the IMGT database. Analysis of the repertoires was done with immunoSEQ Analyzer 3.0 and VDJTools and included basic statistics, V/J segment usage, diversity estimates, rarefaction and pairwise overlap. Diversity was estimated with Chao1, ChaoE, Efron-Thisted, Shannon and inverse Simpson indices, and also on datasets down-sampled to the smallest sample. Repertoire overlap used strict matching of CDR3 nucleotide sequence, V gene and J gene, with Jaccard-based multidimensional scaling clustering. Thymus samples yielded on average approximately 860,000 unique TCRB clonotypes, compared with roughly 76,000 from blood samples.

The chain couples TRBV4-3 to TRBJ1-5; the D region possibly corresponds to TRBD1 (5 bases align). The receptor comes from a boy in the first two years of life with a congenital heart defect. Donor details come from another sample of the same person, matched by shared clones. Specimen: thymocytes. In nucleotides, the sequence is TGCGCCAGCAGCCAAGACATGACAGCCCCAAGCAATCAGCCCCAGCATTTT. Translated, this gives CASSQDMTAPSNQPQHF.